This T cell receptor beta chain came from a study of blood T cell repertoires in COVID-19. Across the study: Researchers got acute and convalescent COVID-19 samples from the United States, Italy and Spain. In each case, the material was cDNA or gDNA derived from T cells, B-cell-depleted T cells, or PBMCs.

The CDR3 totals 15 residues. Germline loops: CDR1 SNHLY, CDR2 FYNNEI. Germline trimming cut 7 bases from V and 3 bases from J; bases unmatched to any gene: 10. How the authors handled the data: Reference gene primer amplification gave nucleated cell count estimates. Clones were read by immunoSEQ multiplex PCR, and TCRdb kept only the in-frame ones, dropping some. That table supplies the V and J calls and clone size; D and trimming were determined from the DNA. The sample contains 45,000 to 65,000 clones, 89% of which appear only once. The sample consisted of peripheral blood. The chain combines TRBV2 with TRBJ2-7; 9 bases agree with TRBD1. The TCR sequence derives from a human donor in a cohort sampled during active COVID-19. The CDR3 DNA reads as TGTGCCAGCAAGATTTCCGGACAGGGGAACTACGAGCAGTACTTC. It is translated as CASKISGQGNYEQYF.